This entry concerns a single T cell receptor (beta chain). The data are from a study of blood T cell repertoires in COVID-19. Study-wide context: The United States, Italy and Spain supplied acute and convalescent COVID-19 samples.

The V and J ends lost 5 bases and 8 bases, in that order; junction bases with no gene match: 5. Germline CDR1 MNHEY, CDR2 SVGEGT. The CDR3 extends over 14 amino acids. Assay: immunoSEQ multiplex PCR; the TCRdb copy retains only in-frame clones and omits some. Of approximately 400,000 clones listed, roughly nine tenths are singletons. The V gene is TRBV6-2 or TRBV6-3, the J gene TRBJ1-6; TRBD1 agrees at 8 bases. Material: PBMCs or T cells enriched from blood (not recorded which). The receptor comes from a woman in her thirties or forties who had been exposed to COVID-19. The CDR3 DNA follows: TGTGCCAGCAGTCCCGGGACAGGCCATTCACCCCTCCACTTT. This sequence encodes CASSPGTGHSPLHF.